This T cell receptor beta chain was recorded in a study of blood T cells in healthy people across ages. Study-level results: Conclusively comparing naive with antigen-experienced cells was impossible with unsorted PBMCs.

Each donor had around 9.8 milliliters of peripheral blood drawn. Per individual sample, total RNA of at least 5.5 micrograms was extracted. Notes on this clonotype: Its target is not known.

This CDR3 contains 12 residues. CDR1 is MGHRA and CDR2 is YSYEKL in the germline V gene. A J-beta primer mix and a sample-barcoded 5' primer were used in a second PCR of about 7 to 12 cycles. All samples yielded 2.5 million or more CDR3-containing paired-end reads. A single record per CDR3 protein comes from TCRdb applying MiXCR to the 5' RACE reads. This sample carries about 970,000 distinct CDR3 sequences, roughly 50% of them seen once, and the ten largest clones take around 21%. This TCR derives from a woman aged 55 to 70 in good health. The sequenced material came from blood. The chain employs TRBV4-1 and TRBJ2-4; D gene uncertain. The DNA matches TRBJ2-7 better at its end, which makes the J call doubtful. This chain's CDR3 is CASSHPWGEQYF. The CDR3 DNA reads TGCGCCAGCAGCCATCCCTGGGGCGAGCAGTACTTC.